This TCR beta chain was retrieved from a study of blood T cell repertoires in COVID-19. Study-wide context: Whether acute or convalescent, the COVID-19 samples came from the United States, Italy and Spain. The cDNA or gDNA used as material had been derived from T cells, B-cell-depleted T cells, or PBMCs.

Patients from Seattle were sampled longitudinally, starting during active infection. Authors' analysis steps: Estimation of nucleated cell counts relied on the amplification of reference gene primers. Sequenced by immunoSEQ multiplex PCR; TCRdb stores in-frame clones only, minus some. V and J calls and clone size follow that table, whereas D and trimming were derived from the DNA. Among just over 150,000 clones listed, roughly 82% were seen once. V dropped 3 bases and J dropped 2 bases, with 11 bases sitting between them. Looked up from germline, CDR1 is MNHNS and CDR2 is SASEGT. The CDR3 covers 15 residues.

The TCR originated in a woman aged 40 to 50 with COVID-19, enrolled during active disease. Specimen: peripheral blood. This rearrangement joins TRBV6-1 to TRBJ2-1, with D maybe TRBD1 (5 bases). The CDR3 DNA reads TGTGCCAGCAGTGAGGGGCTACAGCCCTACAATGAGCAGTTCTTC. Its protein is CASSEGLQPYNEQFF.